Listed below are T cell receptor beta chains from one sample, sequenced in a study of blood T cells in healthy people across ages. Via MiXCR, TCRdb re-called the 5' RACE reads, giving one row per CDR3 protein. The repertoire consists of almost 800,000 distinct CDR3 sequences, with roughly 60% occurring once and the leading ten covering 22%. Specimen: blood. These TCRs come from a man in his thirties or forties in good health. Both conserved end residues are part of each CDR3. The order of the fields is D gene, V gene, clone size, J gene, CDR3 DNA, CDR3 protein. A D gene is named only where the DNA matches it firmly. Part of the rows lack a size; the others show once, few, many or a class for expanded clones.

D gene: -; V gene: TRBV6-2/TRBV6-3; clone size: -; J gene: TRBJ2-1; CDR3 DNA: TGTGCCAGCAGTTACGGCCACTCCTACAATGAGCAGTTCTTC; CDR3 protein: CASSYGHSYNEQFF
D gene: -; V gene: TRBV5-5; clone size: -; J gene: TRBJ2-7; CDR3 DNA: TGTGCCAGCAGCGGGAGATTGGGACCCCCAGCCTACGAGCAGTACTTC; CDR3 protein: CASSGRLGPPAYEQYF
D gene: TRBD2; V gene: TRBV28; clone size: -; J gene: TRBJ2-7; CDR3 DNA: TGTGCCAGCAGTTTGCCTAGCGGGAGGCCCAGCTACGAGCAGTACTTC; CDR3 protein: CASSLPSGRPSYEQYF
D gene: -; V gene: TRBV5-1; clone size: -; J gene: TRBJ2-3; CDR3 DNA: TGCGCCAGCAGCTTGGGTCGCGAGATGGGTGATACGCAGTATTTT; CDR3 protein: CASSLGREMGDTQYF
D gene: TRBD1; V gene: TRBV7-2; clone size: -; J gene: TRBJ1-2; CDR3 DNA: TGTGCCAGCAGCGTGGCAGGGGGCGCGCTCTATGGCTACACCTTC; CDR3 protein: CASSVAGGALYGYTF
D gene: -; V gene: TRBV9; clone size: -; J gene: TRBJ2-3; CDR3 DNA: TGTGCCAGCAGCGACCTAGCGAGTCGCACAGATACGCAGTATTTT; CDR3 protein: CASSDLASRTDTQYF
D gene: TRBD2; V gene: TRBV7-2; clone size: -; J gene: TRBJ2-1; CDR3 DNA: TGTGCCAGCAGGGTCAACAGCGGGGGGGTCTATGAGCAGTTCTTC; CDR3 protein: CASRVNSGGVYEQFF
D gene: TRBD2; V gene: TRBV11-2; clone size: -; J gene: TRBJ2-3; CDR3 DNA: TGTGCCAGCAGCAAGCACCGGGACAGTCTTACTAGCGGGAGCGGGACAGATACGCAGTATTTT; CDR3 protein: CASSKHRDSLTSGSGTDTQYF
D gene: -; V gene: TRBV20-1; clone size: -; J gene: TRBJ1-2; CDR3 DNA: TGCAGTGCTATTCAATTGGCCGCAGGCGGGGATGGCTACACCTTC; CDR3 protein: CSAIQLAAGGDGYTF
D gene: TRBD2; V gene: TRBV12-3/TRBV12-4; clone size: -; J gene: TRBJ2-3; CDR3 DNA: TGTGCCAGCAGCGAGAGCGGGGGGGCCGCAGATACGCAGTATTTT; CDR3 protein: CASSESGGAADTQYF
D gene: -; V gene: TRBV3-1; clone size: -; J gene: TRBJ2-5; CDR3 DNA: TGTGCCAGCAGCCAAGAGCGTTCAGGAGCGAAACGAGAGACCCAGTACTTC; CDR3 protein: CASSQERSGAKRETQYF
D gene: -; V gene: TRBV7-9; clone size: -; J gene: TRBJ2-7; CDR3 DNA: TGTGCCAGCAGCTTATTCGAAGCGAGCCCAGACGAGCAGTACTTC; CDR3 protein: CASSLFEASPDEQYF
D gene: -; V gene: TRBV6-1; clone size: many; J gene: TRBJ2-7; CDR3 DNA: TGTGCCAGCGGGGAACCACAGGGATCCCCCTACGAGCAGTACTTC; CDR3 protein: CASGEPQGSPYEQYF
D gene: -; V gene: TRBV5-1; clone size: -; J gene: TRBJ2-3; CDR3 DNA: TGCGCCAGCAGCTTGTTTGGGGAAGTCACAGATACGCAGTATTTT; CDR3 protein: CASSLFGEVTDTQYF